This paragraph reports one T cell receptor (beta chain). Its matching antigen is unknown. This record belongs to a study of Tregs in tolerant kidney transplant recipients. Generated by immunoSEQ multiplex PCR, the TCRdb table keeps only in-frame clones and is missing some. The sample lists roughly 69,000 clones, 95% to 98% occurring once. Thawed PBMCs were FACS-sorted into unstimulated CD4+CD25+CD127- regulatory T cells, CD4+CD25- non-regulatory cells, CD4 and CD8 cells. Notes on the study in general: Expanding Tregs on activated donor B cells appeared to best identify donor-specific TCRbeta clones.

V lost 0 bases to trimming and J lost 3 bases, with 9 bases between them. Germline V CDR1 and CDR2: LGHNA, YNFKEQ. The CDR3 totals 16 residues. The TCR was taken from a human donor who received a combined kidney and bone marrow transplant. The chain carries TRBV4-2 and TRBJ2-6; D is unresolved. Sample: Tregs from blood, taken before the transplant. The CDR3 reads CASSQDVRGGANVLTF. DNA for the CDR3: TGTGCCAGCAGCCAAGATGTCCGCGGTGGGGCCAACGTCCTGACTTTC.